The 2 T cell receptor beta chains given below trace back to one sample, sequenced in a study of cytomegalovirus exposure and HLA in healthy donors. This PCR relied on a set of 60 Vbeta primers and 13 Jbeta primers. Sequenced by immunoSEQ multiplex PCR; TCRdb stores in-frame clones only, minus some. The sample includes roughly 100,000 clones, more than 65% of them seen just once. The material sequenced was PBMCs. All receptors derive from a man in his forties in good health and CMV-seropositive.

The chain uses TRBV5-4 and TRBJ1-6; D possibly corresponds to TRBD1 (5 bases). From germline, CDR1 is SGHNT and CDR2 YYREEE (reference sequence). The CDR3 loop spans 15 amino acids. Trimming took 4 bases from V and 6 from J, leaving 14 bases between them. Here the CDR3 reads CASSPGTALNSPLHF. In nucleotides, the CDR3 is TGTGCCAGCAGCCCCGGGACTGCTCTTAATTCACCCCTCCACTTT.

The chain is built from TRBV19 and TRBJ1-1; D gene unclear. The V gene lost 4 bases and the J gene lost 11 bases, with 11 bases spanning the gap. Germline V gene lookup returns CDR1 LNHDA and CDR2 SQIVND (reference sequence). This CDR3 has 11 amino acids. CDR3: CASSRGGQAFF. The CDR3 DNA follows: TGTGCCAGTAGTAGGGGAGGGCAGGCTTTCTTT.